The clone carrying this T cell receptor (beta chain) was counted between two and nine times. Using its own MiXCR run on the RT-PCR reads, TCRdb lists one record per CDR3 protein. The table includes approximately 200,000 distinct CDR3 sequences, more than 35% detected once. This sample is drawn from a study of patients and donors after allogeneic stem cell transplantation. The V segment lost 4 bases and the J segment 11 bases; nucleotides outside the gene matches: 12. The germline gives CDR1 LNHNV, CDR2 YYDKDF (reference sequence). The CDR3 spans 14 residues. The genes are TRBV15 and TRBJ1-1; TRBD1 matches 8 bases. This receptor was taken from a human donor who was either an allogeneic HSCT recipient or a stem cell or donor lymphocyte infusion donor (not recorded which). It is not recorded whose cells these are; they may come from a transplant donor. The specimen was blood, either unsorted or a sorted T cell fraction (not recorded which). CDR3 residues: CATSTILQGAGAFF. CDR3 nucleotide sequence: TGTGCCACCAGCACCATTCTCCAGGGGGCTGGGGCTTTCTTT.